This T cell receptor beta chain was sequenced for a study of shared clonotypes between healthy human individuals. The CDR3 runs 15 residues. The germline V gene has CDR1 MNHEY and CDR2 SMNVEV (reference sequence). V gave up 5 bases and J gave up 2 bases, with 15 bases separating them. This clone was counted once. Its antigen is still unknown. Every donor, a Caucasian adult, lived in Nashville, Tennessee. Samples underwent the assay at deep level. The data were produced by immunoSEQ multiplex PCR, yet TCRdb's version contains in-frame clones alone and is incomplete. This repertoire shows some 360,000 clones, about 73% found once; its top ten account for about 10%. Whole-study findings and limits: For naive CD4 cells, approximately 4.7% of clonotypes were shared across four donors. Some clonotypes were shared by all four sorted-subset donors, while others were not shared. The non-shared ones had lower generation probabilities than the shared ones.

This receptor was taken from a man aged 30 to 39 in good health. This chain joins TRBV27 and TRBJ1-1; no clear D. The material sequenced was memory CD4+ T cells sorted from blood. As for subset: CD45RA-negative fraction. The CDR3 loop is CASSQNYVGNTEAFF. The DNA for the CDR3 is TGTGCCAGCAGTCAAAACTACGTGGGAAACACTGAAGCTTTCTTT.